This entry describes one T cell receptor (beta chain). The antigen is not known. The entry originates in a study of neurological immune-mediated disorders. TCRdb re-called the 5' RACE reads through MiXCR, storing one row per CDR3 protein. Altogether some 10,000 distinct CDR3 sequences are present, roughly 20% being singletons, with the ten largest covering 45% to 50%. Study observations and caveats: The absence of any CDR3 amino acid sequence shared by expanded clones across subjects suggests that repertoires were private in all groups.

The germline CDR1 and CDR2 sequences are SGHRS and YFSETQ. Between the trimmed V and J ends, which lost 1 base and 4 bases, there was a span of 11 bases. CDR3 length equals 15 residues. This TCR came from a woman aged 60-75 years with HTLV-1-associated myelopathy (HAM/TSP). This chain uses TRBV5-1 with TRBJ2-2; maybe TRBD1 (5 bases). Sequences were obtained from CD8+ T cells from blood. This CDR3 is CASSLRAGSTGELFF. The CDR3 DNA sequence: TGCGCCAGCAGCTTGAGGGCAGGGTCCACCGGGGAGCTGTTTTTT.